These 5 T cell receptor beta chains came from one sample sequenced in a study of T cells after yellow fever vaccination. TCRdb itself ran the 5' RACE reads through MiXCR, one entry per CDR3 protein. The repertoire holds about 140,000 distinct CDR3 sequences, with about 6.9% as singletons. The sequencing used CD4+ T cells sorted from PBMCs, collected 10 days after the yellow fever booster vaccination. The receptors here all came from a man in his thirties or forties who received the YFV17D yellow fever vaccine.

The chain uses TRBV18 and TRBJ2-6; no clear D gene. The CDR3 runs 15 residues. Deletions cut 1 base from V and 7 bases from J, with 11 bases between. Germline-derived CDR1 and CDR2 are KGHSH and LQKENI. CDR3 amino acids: CASSPLHGEANVLTF. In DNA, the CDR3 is TGTGCCAGCTCACCACTACACGGTGAAGCCAACGTCCTGACTTTC.

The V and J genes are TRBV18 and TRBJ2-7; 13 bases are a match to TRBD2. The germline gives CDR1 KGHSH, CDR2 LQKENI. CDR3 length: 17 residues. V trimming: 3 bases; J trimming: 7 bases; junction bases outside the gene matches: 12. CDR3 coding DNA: TGTGCCAGCTCACCCGGACTAGCGGGAGATATACCGGGGGAGCAGTACTTC. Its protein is CASSPGLAGDIPGEQYF.

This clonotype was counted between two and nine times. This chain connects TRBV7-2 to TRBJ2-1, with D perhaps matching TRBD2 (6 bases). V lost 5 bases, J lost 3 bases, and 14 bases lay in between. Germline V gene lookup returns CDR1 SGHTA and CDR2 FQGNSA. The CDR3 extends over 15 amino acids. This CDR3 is CASSVSGANYNEQFF. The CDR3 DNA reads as TGTGCCAGCAGCGTTAGCGGAGCCAACTACAATGAGCAGTTCTTC.

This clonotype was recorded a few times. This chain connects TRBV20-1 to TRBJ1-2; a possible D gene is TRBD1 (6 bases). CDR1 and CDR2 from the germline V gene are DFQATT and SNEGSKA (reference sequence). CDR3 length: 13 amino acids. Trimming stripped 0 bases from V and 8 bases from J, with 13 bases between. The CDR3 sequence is CSARDRGGRGYTF. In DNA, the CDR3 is TGCAGTGCTAGAGATCGAGGGGGAAGGGGCTACACCTTC.

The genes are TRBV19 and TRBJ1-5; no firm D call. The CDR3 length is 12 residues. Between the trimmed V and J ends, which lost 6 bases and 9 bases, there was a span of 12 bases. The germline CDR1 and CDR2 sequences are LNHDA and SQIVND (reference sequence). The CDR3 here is CASRVDAGPQHF. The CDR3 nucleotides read TGTGCCAGTAGGGTGGACGCAGGGCCCCAGCATTTT.